Reported below is one T cell receptor (beta chain). The data are from a study of shared clonotypes between healthy human individuals. CDR1 and CDR2 (germline): SNHLY, FYNNEI. CDR3 length: 12 residues. Between the trimmed V and J ends, which lost 4 bases and 7 bases, there was a span of 8 bases. Naive CD8 cells were CD45RO-negative, positively selected for CCR7, excluding terminally differentiated effector memory CD45RA+ cells. Produced via immunoSEQ multiplex PCR; TCRdb's table is partial and in-frame only. The repertoire holds fewer than 850,000 clones, with 90% to 98% as singletons. The sequence was obtained from a man aged 30 to 39 in good health. The chain carries TRBV2 and TRBJ2-4; D is unresolved. The sequenced sample consisted of naive CD8+ T cells sorted from blood. CDR3: CASSGGWNIQYF. CDR3 nucleotides: TGTGCCAGCAGTGGGGGTTGGAACATTCAGTACTTC.